This is a list of T cell receptor beta chains from one sample in a study of cytomegalovirus exposure and HLA in healthy donors. TCRdb's copy holds only in-frame clones and misses some; the assay was immunoSEQ multiplex PCR. The sample lists under 200,000 clones, around 77% seen once, with more than 1.1% in the top ten. The sample taken for sequencing was PBMCs. Source of these receptors: a woman aged 25 to 39 in good health and CMV-seronegative. The CDR3 runs from the conserved cysteine through the conserved F or W. The D gene is left open where the match is weak. Expanded clones get a size class; other rows say once, few or many, or leave the size out.

j_call v_call clone_size cdr3_length d_call cdr3_nt cdr3_aa
TRBJ1-1 TRBV10-3 . 12 TRBD1 TGTGCCATCAGTGAGCGACAGGGCGAAGCTTTCTTT CAISERQGEAFF
TRBJ2-5 TRBV5-1 . 14 . TGCGCCAGCAGCTTGGGGAGGGCTGAGGAGACCCAGTACTTC CASSLGRAEETQYF
TRBJ2-5 TRBV29-1 . 13 TRBD1 TGCAGCGTGGAGAGACAGGGGGCAGAGACCCAGTACTTC CSVERQGAETQYF
TRBJ2-7 TRBV2 . 14 TRBD1 TGTGCCAGCAGTGTACAGGGGGCCATCAACGAGCAGTACTTC CASSVQGAINEQYF
TRBJ1-4 TRBV27 once 14 TRBD1 TGTGCCAGCAGTTCGAGACAGGGACGTGAAAAACTGTTTTTT CASSSRQGREKLFF
TRBJ2-2 TRBV7-6 . 16 . TGTGCCAGCAGCTTCTTCACAGCGGGGAACACCGGGGAGCTGTTTTTT CASSFFTAGNTGELFF
TRBJ2-3 TRBV12-5 . 16 TRBD2 TGTGCTAGTGTTCCCTTTCCTAGCGGAGGCACAGATACGCAGTATTTT CASVPFPSGGTDTQYF
TRBJ1-2 TRBV7-2 . 14 TRBD1 TGTGCCAGCAGCCCGTCCCGGGACAGTTATGGCTACACCTTC CASSPSRDSYGYTF
TRBJ2-7 TRBV7-9 . 12 . TGTGCCAGCAGCGATCAGGTGGACGAGCAGTACTTC CASSDQVDEQYF
TRBJ2-5 TRBV6-6 . 13 . TGTGCCAGCAGTCTGGCGGCGAGGTGGTCCCAGTACTTC CASSLAARWSQYF
TRBJ1-6 TRBV5-1 . 17 . TGCGCCAGCAGCTTGGGGGTCGGCGGGGTAGGCAATTCACCCCTCCACTTT CASSLGVGGVGNSPLHF
TRBJ1-5 TRBV27 few 13 . TGTGCCAGCAGTTTATCGGGCCATCAGCCCCAGCATTTT CASSLSGHQPQHF
TRBJ1-1 TRBV6-5 . 15 . TGTGCCAGCACCCATAGGGCGGGAACGAACACTGAAGCTTTCTTT CASTHRAGTNTEAFF
TRBJ2-1 TRBV7-9 once 16 TRBD2 TGTGCCAGCAGCTTAGGAGCGGGACGTACATACAATGAGCAGTTCTTC CASSLGAGRTYNEQFF
TRBJ2-3 TRBV9 . 16 TRBD2 TGTGCCAGCAGCGTAGTATCTAGCGGGGGGGCAGATACGCAGTATTTT CASSVVSSGGADTQYF
TRBJ1-3 TRBV7-9 . 19 TRBD1 TGTGCCAGCAGCTTAGTCCCGGTTAGACAGGGGCTTAGTGTGGACACCATATATTTT CASSLVPVRQGLSVDTIYF
TRBJ2-7 TRBV20-1 once 11 TRBD1 TGCAGTGCTAGAGATAGGGGGCGGCAGTACTTC CSARDRGRQYF
TRBJ2-7 TRBV5-4 . 15 . TGTGCCAGCAGCTTGGTGGCGGGAAGCTCCTACGAGCAGTACTTC CASSLVAGSSYEQYF
TRBJ2-2 TRBV18 . 15 TRBD1 TGTGCCAGCTCACCGCAGGGGGCGAATACCGGGGAGCTGTTTTTT CASSPQGANTGELFF
TRBJ2-5 TRBV29-1 . 13 . TGCAGCGTTGATCCCCCTACCCAAGAGACTCAGTACTTC CSVDPPTQETQYF
TRBJ1-5 TRBV19 . 16 . TGTGCCAGTAGTATGTTGGGGCCCGGGGGTAATCAGCCCCAGCATTTT CASSMLGPGGNQPQHF
TRBJ2-1 TRBV6-5 many 15 . TGTGCCAGCAGTTACAGGCAGACACCCTACAATGAGCAGTTCTTC CASSYRQTPYNEQFF
TRBJ1-1 TRBV5-1 . 14 TRBD1 TGCGCCAGCCTCGAGGGACAGGGGGTTGGCGAAGCTTTCTTT CASLEGQGVGEAFF
TRBJ2-2 TRBV6-5 . 15 TRBD2 TGTGCCAGCAGTTACAACGCGGGGGGCACCGGGGAGCTGTTTTTT CASSYNAGGTGELFF
TRBJ1-6 TRBV9 . 16 TRBD1 TGTGCCAGCAGCGGCCGGGACAGGGGATATAATTCACCCCTCCACTTT CASSGRDRGYNSPLHF